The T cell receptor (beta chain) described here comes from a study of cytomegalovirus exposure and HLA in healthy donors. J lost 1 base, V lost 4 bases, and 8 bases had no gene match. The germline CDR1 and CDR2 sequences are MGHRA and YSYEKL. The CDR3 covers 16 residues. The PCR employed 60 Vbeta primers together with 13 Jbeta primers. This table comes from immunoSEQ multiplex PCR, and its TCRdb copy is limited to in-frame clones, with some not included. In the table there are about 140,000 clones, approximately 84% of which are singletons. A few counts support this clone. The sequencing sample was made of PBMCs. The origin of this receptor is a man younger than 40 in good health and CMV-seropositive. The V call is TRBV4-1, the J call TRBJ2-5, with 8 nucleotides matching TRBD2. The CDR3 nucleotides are TGCGCCAGCAGCCCCCTGAGCGGGGGCCGCCAAGAGACCCAGTACTTC. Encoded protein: CASSPLSGGRQETQYF.